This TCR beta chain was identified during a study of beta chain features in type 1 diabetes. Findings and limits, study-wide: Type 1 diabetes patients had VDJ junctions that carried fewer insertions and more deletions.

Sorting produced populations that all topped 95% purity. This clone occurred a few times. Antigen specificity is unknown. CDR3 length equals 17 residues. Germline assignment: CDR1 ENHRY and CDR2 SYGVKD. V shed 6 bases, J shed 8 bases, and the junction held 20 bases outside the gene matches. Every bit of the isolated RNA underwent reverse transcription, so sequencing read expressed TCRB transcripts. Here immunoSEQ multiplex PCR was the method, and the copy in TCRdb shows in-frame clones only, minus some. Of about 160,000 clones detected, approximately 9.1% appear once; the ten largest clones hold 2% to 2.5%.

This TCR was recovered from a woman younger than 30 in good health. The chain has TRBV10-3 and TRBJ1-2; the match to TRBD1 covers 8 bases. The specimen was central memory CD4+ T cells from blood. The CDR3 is CAIRTSGERTGLRGYTF. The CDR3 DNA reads TGTGCCATCAGGACCAGCGGTGAAAGGACAGGGCTTCGCGGCTACACCTTC.